The 21 T cell receptor beta chains listed next were all sequenced from one sample in a study of control samples from healthy donors and cancer patients. TCRdb's table, derived via immunoSEQ multiplex PCR, lists solely in-frame clones and lacks some. The sample holds over 150,000 clones; about 90% are singletons and the top ten take roughly 2.1%. Sequencing input: blood. The receptors were sampled from a woman in her thirties or forties in good health.

The chain links TRBV7-9 to TRBJ2-5, with TRBD2 matching over 10 bases. Germline CDR1 reads SEHNR; CDR2 reads FQNEAQ (reference sequence). CDR3 size: 16 residues. With V trimmed by 0 bases and J by 2 bases, 3 bases remained unmatched. The CDR3 nucleotides read TGTGCCAGCAGCTTAGCTAGCGGGGGGCCACAAGAGACCCAGTACTTC. Translation gives CASSLASGGPQETQYF.

The V gene is TRBV7-9, the J gene TRBJ1-5, with TRBD1 matching 9 bases. The CDR3 is 15 amino acids. Germline V gene sequence: CDR1 SEHNR, CDR2 FQNEAQ (reference sequence). Trimming removed 5 bases from V and 7 bases from J; junction bases left unmatched: 9. The CDR3 DNA is TGTGCCAGCAGCCTTACAGGGGGCTATCTCCAGCCCCAGCATTTT. Translating it yields CASSLTGGYLQPQHF.

The chain links TRBV23-1 to TRBJ2-7; TRBD1 or TRBD2 may be the D gene (6 bases each). TRBV23-1 is given ORF status, its function remaining uncertain. The CDR3 covers 17 residues. Trimming took 3 bases from V and 1 from J, leaving 19 bases between them. The CDR3 sequence is CASSQSKEGGPSYEQYF. The CDR3 DNA reads TGCGCCAGCAGTCAGAGCAAGGAGGGGGGCCCATCCTACGAGCAGTACTTC.

This clone appeared a few times. The chain recombines TRBV5-1 with TRBJ1-2; D is unclear. The CDR3 loop spans 12 amino acids. Trimming took off 0 bases at V and 8 bases at J, with 8 bases between the two ends. Germline values: CDR1 SGHRS, CDR2 YFSETQ. CDR3 nucleotides: TGCGCCAGCAGCTTGGACGCAGAAGGCTACACCTTC. It translates to CASSLDAEGYTF.

The chain employs TRBV5-1 and TRBJ2-3, with D possibly TRBD2 on 5 matching bases. CDR1 is SGHRS, CDR2 YFSETQ, per germline. CDR3 size: 16 residues. Trimming took 2 bases from V and 0 from J, leaving 13 bases between them. For the CDR3, the DNA is TGCGCCAGCAGCTTAGCGGCCAGCGCAAGCACAGATACGCAGTATTTT. This sequence encodes CASSLAASASTDTQYF.

The chain joins TRBV6-1 to TRBJ2-7; 14 nucleotides line up with TRBD2. V shed 4 bases and J 3 bases; nucleotides not matched to a gene: 8. CDR3 size: 17 residues. CDR1 and CDR2 from the germline V gene are MNHNS and SASEGT. The CDR3 sequence: CASSGGLAGGLHYEQYF. CDR3 nucleotides: TGTGCCAGCAGTGGAGGACTAGCGGGGGGCCTCCACTACGAGCAGTACTTC.

The chain recombines TRBV10-3 with TRBJ1-5; D not certain. Germline CDR1 and CDR2: ENHRY and SYGVKD. Between the trimmed V and J ends, which lost 3 bases and 11 bases, there was a span of 8 bases. This CDR3 region has 11 residues. The CDR3 reads CAISEGPTQHF. The CDR3, as DNA: TGTGCCATCAGTGAAGGTCCGACCCAGCATTTT.

The chain combines TRBV3-1 (or the pseudogene TRBV3-2) with TRBJ1-2, with 10 bases that match TRBD1. Germline CDR1 reads LGHDT; CDR2 reads YNNKEL (reference sequence). The CDR3 consists of 14 residues. Germline trimming cut 6 bases from V and 2 bases from J; bases unmatched to any gene: 3. The CDR3 bases are TGTGCCAGCAGTGACAGGGGGCAAAACTATGGCTACACCTTC. This gives the protein CASSDRGQNYGYTF.

The rearrangement links TRBV11-2 to TRBJ1-4; D is undetermined. This CDR3 comprises 13 residues. CDR1 SGHAT and CDR2 FQNNGV come from the germline V gene. V gave up 4 bases and J gave up 0 bases, with 3 bases separating them. CDR3 in DNA: TGTGCCAGCAGCTCACCAACTAATGAAAAACTGTTTTTT. This gives the protein CASSSPTNEKLFF.

A single count supports this clone. V and J are TRBV5-4 and TRBJ2-7, with a tentative D call TRBD1 (5 bases). V lost 4 bases to trimming and J lost 2 bases, with 16 bases between them. CDR1 and CDR2 from the germline V gene are SGHNT and YYREEE (reference sequence). The CDR3 length is 15 residues. The CDR3 protein is CASSAKGSLTYEQYF. CDR3 sequence (DNA): TGTGCCAGCAGCGCAAAGGGGTCCCTCACCTACGAGCAGTACTTC.

J is TRBJ2-3 and V is TRBV4-1; no firm D call. V was cut by 0 bases and J by 3 bases, with 10 bases left in between. Germline V lookup: CDR1 MGHRA, CDR2 YSYEKL. The CDR3 loop spans 15 amino acids. Here the CDR3 DNA reads TGCGCCAGCAGCCAAGAGCCCGTTACGACAGATACGCAGTATTTT. This gives the protein CASSQEPVTTDTQYF.

DNA for the CDR3: TGTGCCAGCAGCCCGAAGGGGGACACCATATATTTT. This gives the protein CASSPKGDTIYF. V usage is TRBV7-2 and J usage is TRBJ1-3, with D possibly TRBD1 on 6 matching bases. CDR3 length: 12 residues. CDR1 is SGHTA and CDR2 is FQGNSA in the germline V gene. Trimming removed 5 bases at V and 8 bases at J, with 10 bases between.

V gene TRBV27 combines with J gene TRBJ1-5; 12 nucleotides match TRBD1. Germline V gene lookup returns CDR1 MNHEY and CDR2 SMNVEV (reference sequence). V dropped 4 bases and J dropped 5; count of bases not matched to a gene: 3. This CDR3 has 15 amino acids. CDR3 nucleotide sequence: TGTGCCAGCAGTTCGGGACAGGGGGCCTATCAGCCCCAGCATTTT. This encodes CASSSGQGAYQPQHF.

The chain links TRBV7-9 to TRBJ1-1, with a weak D call TRBD1 (5 bases). Trimming stripped 5 bases from V and 9 bases from J, with 19 bases between. Germline V gives CDR1 SEHNR, CDR2 FQNEAQ (reference sequence). The CDR3 extends over 14 amino acids. The CDR3 here is CASSPQTASDKAFF. For the CDR3, the DNA is TGTGCCAGCAGCCCCCAGACAGCGTCAGATAAAGCTTTCTTT.

This chain links TRBV4-1 with TRBJ2-5; TRBD2 matches 9 bases. Germline values: CDR1 MGHRA, CDR2 YSYEKL. This CDR3 has 16 amino acids. With V trimmed by 0 bases and J by 4 bases, 6 bases remained unmatched. In nucleotides, the CDR3 is TGCGCCAGCAGCCAAGAAGAGCGGGGGGCGGGAGAGACCCAGTACTTC. It is translated as CASSQEERGAGETQYF.

This clone occurred once. CDR3 coding DNA: TGTGCCAGTAGTACCGCGCGGAAGGGGCCTTCTGGAAACACCATATATTTT. This gives the protein CASSTARKGPSGNTIYF. J is TRBJ1-3 and V is TRBV19, with a tentative D call TRBD1 (5 bases). Deletions cut 4 bases from V and 1 base from J, with 17 bases between. CDR3 length: 17 amino acids. Germline-derived CDR1 and CDR2 are LNHDA and SQIVND (reference sequence).

The chain links TRBV5-4 to TRBJ2-5; the D is unclear. V dropped 0 bases and J dropped 1 base, with 10 bases sitting between them. The CDR3 is made up of 15 amino acids. Germline-derived CDR1 and CDR2 are SGHNT and YYREEE (reference sequence). CDR3: CASSLGGGRQETQYF. DNA for the CDR3: TGTGCCAGCAGCTTGGGGGGTGGGCGCCAAGAGACCCAGTACTTC.

The chain has TRBV7-6 and TRBJ2-2, with D uncertain. The germline V gene encodes CDR1 SGHVS and CDR2 FNYEAQ. This CDR3 is built from 14 residues. Trimming left V 1 base short and J 1 base short, with 4 bases between. The CDR3 spells CASSLGGNTGELFF. The CDR3 DNA follows: TGTGCCAGCAGCTTAGGGGGGAACACCGGGGAGCTGTTTTTT.

The chain employs TRBV10-3 and TRBJ2-1; unclear D gene. The CDR3 is 14 residues long. The germline gives CDR1 ENHRY, CDR2 SYGVKD. V gave up 3 bases and J gave up 0 bases, with 6 bases separating them. The CDR3 coding sequence is TGTGCCATCAGTGAAAGGAGCTCCTACAATGAGCAGTTCTTC. This translates into CAISERSSYNEQFF.

This chain uses TRBV9 with TRBJ2-6; 12 positions agree with TRBD1. CDR3 length: 18 amino acids. Trimming at V came to 4 bases and at J to 1 base, leaving 6 bases not matched to a gene. The germline gives CDR1 SGDLS, CDR2 YYNGEE. The CDR3 DNA sequence: TGTGCCAGCAGCTTCACGGGACAGGGGGCTTCTGGGGCCAACGTCCTGACTTTC. Its translation: CASSFTGQGASGANVLTF.

The chain has TRBV19 and TRBJ2-3; 12 nucleotides agree with TRBD2. Per germline, CDR1 LNHDA and CDR2 SQIVND (reference sequence). This CDR3 has 16 residues. V lost 4 bases to trimming and J lost 0 bases; unmatched junction nucleotides: 2. The CDR3 nucleotides are TGTGCCAGTAGTAAACTAGCGGGGGGAAGCACAGATACGCAGTATTTT. It translates to CASSKLAGGSTDTQYF.